This TCR beta chain was recorded in a study of Ad26.COV2.S vaccination and SARS-CoV-2 variants. Findings and caveats of the study: The TCR breadth and depth analyses may have produced an underestimate of total T cell responses.

The protocol was immunoSEQ multiplex PCR, while the TCRdb copy is restricted to in-frame clones and leaves out a portion. The table includes about 460,000 clones, 80% to 90% detected once. Treatment denoted: 19 received Ad26.COV2.S at low or high dose, single or two shots; about 5 received placebo; per-sample allocation not given. Day 63 after the first vaccine or placebo injection was the time point for sampling. Concerning this clone itself: Its antigen remains unidentified.

The CDR3 extends over 14 amino acids. Trimming took 0 bases from V and 2 from J, leaving 10 bases between them. Germline assignment: CDR1 GTSNPN and CDR2 SVGIG (reference sequence). The sequence came from a person between 18 and 60 years old who received the Ad26.COV2.S COVID-19 vaccine or a placebo. The gene calls are TRBV30 and TRBJ1-2; possibly TRBD1 for D (5 bases). The sequencing used peripheral blood, collected in a trial of Ad26.COV2.S vaccine versus placebo. This CDR3 is CAWSVDTLNYGYTF. Written as DNA, the CDR3 is TGTGCCTGGAGTGTGGACACACTCAACTATGGCTACACCTTC.